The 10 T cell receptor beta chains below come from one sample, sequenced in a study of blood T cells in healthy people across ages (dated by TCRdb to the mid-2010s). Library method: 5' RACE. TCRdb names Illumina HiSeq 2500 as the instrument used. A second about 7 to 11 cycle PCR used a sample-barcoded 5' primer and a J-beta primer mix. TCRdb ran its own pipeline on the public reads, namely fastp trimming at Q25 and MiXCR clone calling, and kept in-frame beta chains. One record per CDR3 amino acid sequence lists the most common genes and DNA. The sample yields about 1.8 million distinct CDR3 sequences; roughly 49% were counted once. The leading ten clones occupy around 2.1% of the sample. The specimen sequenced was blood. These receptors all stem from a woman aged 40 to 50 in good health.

The CDR3 region is CASSFKAEDCGYTF. The CDR3 DNA sequence: TGTGCCAGCAGTTTTAAGGCGGAAGACTGTGGCTACACCTTC. The J gene is TRBJ1-2, the V gene TRBV27; no clear D. CDR3 length: 14 amino acids. Trimming shortened V by 3 bases and J by 7 bases, and 15 bases separated the two germline ends. CDR1 is MNHEY and CDR2 is SMNVEV in the germline V gene (reference sequence).

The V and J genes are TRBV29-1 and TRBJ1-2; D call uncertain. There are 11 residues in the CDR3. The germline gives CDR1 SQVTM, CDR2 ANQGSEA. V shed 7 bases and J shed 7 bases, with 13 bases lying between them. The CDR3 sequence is CSAVEAFGYTF. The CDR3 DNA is TGCAGCGCCGTTGAGGCGTTTGGCTACACCTTC.

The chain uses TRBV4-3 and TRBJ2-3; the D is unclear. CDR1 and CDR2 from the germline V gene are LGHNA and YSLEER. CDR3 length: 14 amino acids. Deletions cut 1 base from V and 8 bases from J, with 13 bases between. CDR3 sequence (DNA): TGCGCCAGCAGCCAAGGTGGCCCCCCGGGTACGCAGTATTTT. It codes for CASSQGGPPGTQYF.

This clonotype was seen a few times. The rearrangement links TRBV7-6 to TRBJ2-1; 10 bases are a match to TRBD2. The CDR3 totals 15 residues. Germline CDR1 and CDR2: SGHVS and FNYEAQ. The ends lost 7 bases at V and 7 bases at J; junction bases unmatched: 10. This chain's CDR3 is CASTRSGGAGNEQFF. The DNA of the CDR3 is TGTGCCAGCACTAGAAGCGGGGGGGCCGGGAATGAGCAGTTCTTC.

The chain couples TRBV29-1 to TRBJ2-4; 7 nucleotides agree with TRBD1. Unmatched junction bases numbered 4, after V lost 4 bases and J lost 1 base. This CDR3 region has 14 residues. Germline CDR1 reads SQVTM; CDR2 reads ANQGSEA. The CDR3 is CSVVGGAAKNIQYF. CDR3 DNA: TGCAGCGTTGTAGGGGGCGCGGCCAAAAACATTCAGTACTTC.

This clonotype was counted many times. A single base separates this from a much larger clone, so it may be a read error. CDR3 loop: CASSRQGGTGDNEQFF. The CDR3, as DNA: TGCGCCAGCAGCCGCCAAGGGGGGACAGGGGATAATGAGCAGTTCTTC. The chain carries TRBV4-3 and TRBJ2-1; 10 nucleotides line up with TRBD1. V lost 4 bases, J lost 7 bases, and 10 bases stayed unmatched. Per germline, CDR1 LGHNA and CDR2 YSLEER. There are 16 residues in the CDR3.

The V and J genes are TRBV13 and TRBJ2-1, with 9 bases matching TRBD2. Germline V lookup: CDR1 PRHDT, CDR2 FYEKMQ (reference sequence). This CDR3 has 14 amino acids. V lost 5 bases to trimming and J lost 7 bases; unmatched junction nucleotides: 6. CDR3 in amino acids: CASSNSGGRNEQFF. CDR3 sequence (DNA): TGTGCCAGCAGCAATAGCGGGGGCCGGAATGAGCAGTTCTTC.

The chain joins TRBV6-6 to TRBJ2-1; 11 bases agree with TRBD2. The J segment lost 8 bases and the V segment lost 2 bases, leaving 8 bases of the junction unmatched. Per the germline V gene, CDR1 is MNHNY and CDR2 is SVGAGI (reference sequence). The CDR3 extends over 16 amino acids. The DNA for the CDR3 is TGTGCCAGCAGTTACCCTCCGGGACTAGCGGTCTATGAGCAGTTCTTC. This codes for CASSYPPGLAVYEQFF.

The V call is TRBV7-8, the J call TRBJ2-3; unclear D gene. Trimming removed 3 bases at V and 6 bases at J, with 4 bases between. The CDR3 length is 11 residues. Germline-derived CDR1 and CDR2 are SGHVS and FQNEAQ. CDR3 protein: CASSFHDTQYF. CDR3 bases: TGTGCCAGCAGCTTTCACGATACGCAGTATTTT.

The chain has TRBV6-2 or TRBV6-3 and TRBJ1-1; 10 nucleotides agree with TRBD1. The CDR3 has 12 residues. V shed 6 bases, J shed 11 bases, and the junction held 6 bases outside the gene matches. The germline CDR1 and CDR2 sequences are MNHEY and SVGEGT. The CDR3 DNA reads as TGTGCCAGCAGACAACCGGGACAGGGGGCTTTCTTT. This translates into CASRQPGQGAFF.